This T cell receptor beta chain was sequenced in a study of blood T cell repertoires in COVID-19. This clone appeared once. Per germline, CDR1 SGDLS and CDR2 YYNGEE. The CDR3 totals 15 residues. The J segment lost 0 bases and the V segment lost 7 bases, leaving 6 bases of the junction unmatched. TCRdb's copy holds only in-frame clones and misses some; the assay was immunoSEQ multiplex PCR. The data hold just over 350,000 clones, with roughly 84% observed a single time. The sequenced sample was PBMCs or T cells enriched from blood (not recorded which). The genes are TRBV9 and TRBJ2-3; 9 bases are a match to TRBD2. This TCR came from a woman aged 30 to 39 who had recovered from COVID-19. CDR3 sequence reads: CASSTSGSSTDTQYF. CDR3 sequence (DNA): TGTGCCAGCTCAACTAGCGGGTCTAGCACAGATACGCAGTATTTT.